This T cell receptor (beta chain) was sequenced during a study of shared clonotypes between healthy human individuals. The authors' processing: As immunoSEQ supplied junction-only sequences (without quality scores), filtering differed. The data were produced by immunoSEQ multiplex PCR, yet TCRdb's version contains in-frame clones alone and is incomplete. That table gives V, J and clone size, and the DNA gave D and trimming. The table includes a few million clones, just over 90% detected once. Overall study results and limits: Sample collection involved blood only; tissue repertoires are likely different.

Germline assignment: CDR1 SGHRS and CDR2 YFSETQ. V lost 0 bases and J lost 0, with 6 bases in between. CDR3 size: 14 residues. Regarding this clone: The antigen remains undetermined. Additional DNA sequences in this sample encode the identical CDR3.

The rearrangement joins TRBV5-1 to TRBJ1-1; D call uncertain. Sequencing input: naive CD4+ T cells from PBMCs. The sample's subset: CD45RA+ positively selected. This clonotype originated in a man between 18 and 29 years old in good health. Some clones in this sample may be carry-over from other donors' samples. CDR3 DNA: TGCGCCAGCAGCTTGGACGGAGTGAACACTGAAGCTTTCTTT. Translation: CASSLDGVNTEAFF.